A single sample is the source of the 18 T cell receptor beta chains below, sequenced in a study of CD8 T cells in Susac syndrome. Reverse transcription of about 0.5 to 1 ug RNA used random hexamers. TCRdb reprocessed the immunoSEQ multiplex PCR reads via MiXCR and lists one record per CDR3 protein. This repertoire shows around 300,000 distinct CDR3 sequences, 85% found once; its top ten account for approximately 0.2%. The sequencing sample was made of CD8+ T cells from PBMCs. The source is a human donor with multiple sclerosis.

The rearrangement joins TRBV28 to TRBJ2-7; 9 positions agree with TRBD2. Germline V gene lookup returns CDR1 MDHEN and CDR2 SYDVKM. The trim removed 2 bases at V and 6 bases at J, leaving 8 bases unmatched. This CDR3 has 15 amino acids. CDR3 sequence (DNA): TGTGCCAGCAGTTTAATCGCGGGAGGGCCAGTCGAGCAGTACTTC. Translating it yields CASSLIAGGPVEQYF.

The chain couples TRBV28 to TRBJ2-1; D is unresolved. The CDR3 is 13 amino acids. Trimming took off 5 bases at V and 7 bases at J, with 12 bases between the two ends. Germline V lookup: CDR1 MDHEN, CDR2 SYDVKM. The CDR3 reads CASSPSVGNEQFF. CDR3 sequence (DNA): TGTGCCAGCAGTCCTAGTGTTGGGAATGAGCAGTTCTTC.

This chain joins TRBV28 and TRBJ1-1; D remains unclear. Trimming stripped 7 bases from V and 4 bases from J, with 16 bases between. The CDR3 sequence is 14 residues long. Looked up from germline, CDR1 is MDHEN and CDR2 is SYDVKM. The CDR3 region has the DNA TGTGCCAGCAATAAGTCCCCGTGGGGCACTGAAGCTTTCTTT. It translates to CASNKSPWGTEAFF.

This clonotype was observed a handful of times. V usage is TRBV19 and J usage is TRBJ2-1, with 9 positions matching TRBD2. The V gene's germline CDR1 is LNHDA and CDR2 SQIVND (reference sequence). The CDR3 is 16 amino acids. The V and J ends lost 1 base and 8 bases, in that order; junction bases with no gene match: 9. CDR3 coding DNA: TGTGCCAGTAGTATAGTAGCGGGGGCCGGTTTCCATGAGCAGTTCTTC. Translation: CASSIVAGAGFHEQFF.

This chain joins TRBV14 and TRBJ2-3; 7 positions agree with TRBD2. With 4 bases clipped from V and 4 bases from J, the junction kept 8 bases outside the gene matches. Germline CDR1 is SGHDN and CDR2 is FVKESK. The CDR3 spans 15 residues. This chain's CDR3 is CASSPRLAESDTQYF. In nucleotides, the CDR3 is TGTGCCAGCAGCCCCCGACTAGCTGAATCAGATACGCAGTATTTT.

The chain employs TRBV15 and TRBJ2-7, with a weak D call TRBD1 (6 bases). The CDR3 is 15 residues long. From germline, CDR1 is LNHNV and CDR2 YYDKDF (reference sequence). With 5 bases removed from V and 4 bases from J, the gap between germline ends came to 18 bases. The CDR3 reads CATSSRGTGIYEQYF. CDR3 nucleotides: TGTGCCACCAGCTCAAGGGGGACCGGAATTTACGAGCAGTACTTC.

CDR3 protein: CASSFGTAPNTEAFF. The CDR3 DNA reads as TGTGCCAGCAGTTTCGGGACAGCCCCGAACACTGAAGCTTTCTTT. The V call is TRBV28, the J call TRBJ1-1; 7 bases are a match to TRBD1. V trimming: 3 bases; J trimming: 1 base; junction bases outside the gene matches: 5. Germline V gene data show CDR1 as MDHEN and CDR2 as SYDVKM. This CDR3 comprises 15 residues.

This chain links TRBV7-9 with TRBJ1-2; 8 bases agree with TRBD1. The CDR3 contains 14 residues. J lost 4 bases, V lost 4 bases, and 5 bases had no gene match. The germline gives CDR1 SEHNR, CDR2 FQNEAQ (reference sequence). Here the CDR3 reads CASSSQGAGYGYTF. For the CDR3, the DNA is TGTGCCAGCAGCTCGCAGGGGGCCGGCTATGGCTACACCTTC.

The chain couples TRBV7-9 to TRBJ2-5, with 9 bases lining up with TRBD1. Germline V gene data show CDR1 as SEHNR and CDR2 as FQNEAQ (reference sequence). After removal of 5 bases from V and 5 bases from J, the junction contained 9 bases not matched to a gene. This CDR3 is built from 15 residues. Here the CDR3 DNA reads TGTGCCAGCAGCCTAACAGGGGGCTCTAAGGAGACCCAGTACTTC. Translated: CASSLTGGSKETQYF.

The chain employs TRBV27 and TRBJ2-3; TRBD1 matches at 9 bases. The V segment lost 4 bases and the J segment 4 bases; nucleotides outside the gene matches: 6. Germline assignment: CDR1 MNHEY and CDR2 SMNVEV (reference sequence). The CDR3 is made up of 15 amino acids. The CDR3 nucleotides are TGTGCCAGCAGTTATGACAGGGGGAACGCAGATACGCAGTATTTT. Translating gives CASSYDRGNADTQYF.

The V and J genes are TRBV4-1 and TRBJ2-2; TRBD2 aligns across 10 bases. Germline assignment: CDR1 MGHRA and CDR2 YSYEKL. The CDR3 spans 18 residues. Losses at the gene ends were 0 bases for V and 4 bases for J; bases not matched to a gene: 8. CDR3 sequence reads: CASSQDPQPSGSTGELFF. Here the CDR3 DNA reads TGCGCCAGCAGCCAAGATCCCCAACCTAGCGGGAGCACCGGGGAGCTGTTTTTT.

This clonotype was picked up one time. The chain joins TRBV5-6 to TRBJ1-2; possibly TRBD1 for D (6 bases). Trimming pared 5 bases from V and 7 bases from J, leaving 15 bases between. The CDR3 extends over 13 amino acids. The V gene's germline CDR1 is SGHDT and CDR2 YYEEEE. The CDR3 sequence: CASSTTGFFGYTF. The CDR3 DNA is TGTGCCAGCAGTACTACAGGGTTTTTTGGCTACACCTTC. The variable domain in full, completed from reference TRBV5-6 and TRBJ1-2, reads DAGVTQSPTHLIKTRGQQVTLRCSPKSGHDTVSWYQQALGQGPQFIFQYYEEEERQRGNFPDRFSGHQFPNYSSELNVNALLLGDSALYLCASSTTGFFGYTFGSGTRLTVV.

This chain connects TRBV4-3 to TRBJ1-1; 7 bases are a match to TRBD1. Germline lookup yields CDR1 LGHNA and CDR2 YSLEER. The CDR3 spans 16 residues. V lost 1 base and J lost 0; bases outside the gene matches: 5. This CDR3 is CASSQGAGGMNTEAFF. As DNA, the CDR3 is TGCGCCAGCAGCCAAGGGGCAGGGGGAATGAACACTGAAGCTTTCTTT.

V usage is TRBV5-1 and J usage is TRBJ2-3; 8 positions agree with TRBD2. Per germline, CDR1 SGHRS and CDR2 YFSETQ. The CDR3 consists of 15 residues. The V and J ends lost 2 bases and 2 bases, in that order; junction bases with no gene match: 4. Here the CDR3 DNA reads TGCGCCAGCAGCTTCGGGAGGGGGGCCACAGATACGCAGTATTTT. Its translation is CASSFGRGATDTQYF.

This clonotype was detected a few times. This chain connects TRBV28 to TRBJ2-1; D may be TRBD1 (5 bases). Germline CDR1 reads MDHEN; CDR2 reads SYDVKM. The V and J ends lost 2 bases and 10 bases respectively, with 12 bases between them. The CDR3 consists of 13 residues. The CDR3 here is CASSLAGRGEQFF. The CDR3 DNA reads TGTGCCAGCAGTTTAGCAGGGCGTGGGGAGCAGTTCTTC.

This clonotype was seen a few times. This chain connects TRBV27 to TRBJ2-1, with TRBD2 matching 8 bases. The CDR3 is 14 residues long. The V gene end was trimmed by 3 bases and the J gene end by 6 bases; junction bases not matched to a gene: 4. CDR1 and CDR2 from the germline V gene are MNHEY and SMNVEV (reference sequence). CDR3 in amino acids: CASSLLAGPNEQFF. The CDR3 nucleotides are TGTGCCAGCAGTTTGCTAGCGGGTCCCAATGAGCAGTTCTTC.

This clonotype has only a few counts. The V call is TRBV12-3 or TRBV12-4, the J call TRBJ2-7; maybe TRBD2 (5 bases). Trimming removed 7 bases from V and 3 bases from J, with 10 bases in between. This CDR3 region has 12 residues. CDR3 sequence reads: CASMSGVYEQYF. CDR3 DNA sequence: TGTGCCAGCATGAGCGGCGTCTACGAGCAGTACTTC.

This clonotype was seen only once. The rearrangement joins TRBV7-2 to TRBJ2-2; TRBD2 matches at 14 bases. Germline CDR1 and CDR2: SGHTA and FQGNSA. The CDR3 is made up of 15 amino acids. J gave up 6 bases and V 6 bases, and 3 bases lay outside the gene matches. The CDR3 sequence is CASSPGLAGAGELFF. The CDR3 DNA follows: TGTGCCAGCAGTCCGGGACTAGCGGGAGCCGGGGAGCTGTTTTTT.